These 13 T cell receptor beta chains share one sample of origin, sequenced in a study of cytomegalovirus exposure and HLA in healthy donors. The primer mix had 60 Vbeta and 13 Jbeta primers. Data came from immunoSEQ multiplex PCR; TCRdb stores just in-frame clones and leaves some out. Among around 110,000 clones, 50% to 65% were seen once, and the ten largest hold roughly 10%. The sample comprised PBMCs. The origin of the receptors is a woman aged 40 to 49 in good health and CMV-seropositive.

The chain's CDR3 is CASSHLLAGDGPVGELFF. CDR3 bases: TGCGCCAGCAGCCACCTTCTAGCGGGAGACGGGCCTGTTGGGGAGCTGTTTTTT. The chain couples TRBV4-3 to TRBJ2-2, with TRBD2 identical over 10 bases. CDR1 is LGHNA and CDR2 is YSLEER in the germline V gene. The CDR3 length is 18 residues. V trimming: 3 bases; J trimming: 8 bases; junction bases outside the gene matches: 15.

This clone was counted between two and nine times. The chain is built from TRBV11-1 and TRBJ2-1, with 8 bases lining up with TRBD1. The junction had 10 bases not matched to a gene; V was cut back by 5 bases and J by 7 bases. Germline-derived CDR1 and CDR2 are SGHAT and FQDESV (reference sequence). The CDR3 spans 15 residues. The CDR3 reads CASSPRDRLGNEQFF. Written as DNA, the CDR3 is TGTGCCAGCAGCCCTCGGGACAGGTTGGGGAATGAGCAGTTCTTC.

The V call is TRBV28, the J call TRBJ1-4, with 10 bases aligning to TRBD1. The CDR3 is 17 residues long. Germline lookup yields CDR1 MDHEN and CDR2 SYDVKM. The trim removed 5 bases at V and 5 bases at J, leaving 11 bases unmatched. This CDR3 is CASSRGGTGAFNEKLFF. DNA for the CDR3: TGTGCCAGCAGTCGGGGGGGGACAGGGGCCTTCAATGAAAAACTGTTTTTT.

This clone was seen a few times. V usage is TRBV18 and J usage is TRBJ2-1; 12 bases agree with TRBD2. Trimming at V came to 4 bases and at J to 9 bases, leaving 7 bases not matched to a gene. Germline loops: CDR1 KGHSH, CDR2 LQKENI. There are 15 residues in the CDR3. CDR3 loop: CASSRLETSGGEQFF. In nucleotides, the CDR3 is TGTGCCAGCTCACGATTGGAGACTAGCGGGGGTGAGCAGTTCTTC.

The chain couples TRBV5-1 to TRBJ2-1; 9 positions agree with TRBD1. CDR3 length equals 17 residues. Per germline, CDR1 SGHRS and CDR2 YFSETQ. V shed 3 bases and J 3 bases; nucleotides not matched to a gene: 10. Here the CDR3 reads CASSSGTGTWSYNEQFF. The CDR3 DNA reads as TGCGCCAGCAGCTCCGGGACAGGGACATGGAGCTACAATGAGCAGTTCTTC.

The rearrangement uses TRBV4-1 and TRBJ2-7; the D gene is possibly TRBD2 (5 bases). The CDR3 is 15 amino acids. The V end lost 0 bases, the J end lost 3 bases, and 12 bases lay between the germline ends. Germline V gene sequence: CDR1 MGHRA, CDR2 YSYEKL. The CDR3 reads CASSQDPGRRYEQYF. The CDR3 DNA is TGCGCCAGCAGCCAAGACCCTGGGAGACGCTACGAGCAGTACTTC.

The V gene is TRBV27, the J gene TRBJ2-1; no firm D call. Germline CDR1 and CDR2: MNHEY and SMNVEV (reference sequence). The CDR3 extends over 13 amino acids. V was trimmed by 2 bases and J by 10 bases, leaving 12 bases between them. The CDR3 DNA sequence: TGTGCCAGCAGTTTAGGCTACTTCGGGGAGCAGTTCTTC. It translates to CASSLGYFGEQFF.

The V and J genes are TRBV4-1 and TRBJ2-5; 10 bases are shared with TRBD2. The CDR3 is made up of 16 amino acids. The germline V gene has CDR1 MGHRA and CDR2 YSYEKL. After removal of 1 base from V and 4 bases from J, the junction contained 6 bases not matched to a gene. CDR3 region: CASSQVGLAGVETQYF. The CDR3 region has the DNA TGCGCCAGCAGCCAAGTAGGGCTAGCGGGAGTAGAGACCCAGTACTTC.

The J gene is TRBJ2-7, the V gene TRBV15; 11 positions agree with TRBD1. Looked up from germline, CDR1 is LNHNV and CDR2 is YYDKDF (reference sequence). The CDR3 has 15 residues. V lost 3 bases and J lost 5; bases outside the gene matches: 6. CDR3 protein: CATSSPRTGGNEQYF. CDR3 bases: TGTGCCACCAGCAGCCCGCGGACAGGGGGCAACGAGCAGTACTTC.

The chain is built from TRBV27 and TRBJ2-2, with 8 positions matching TRBD1. Germline CDR1 and CDR2: MNHEY and SMNVEV (reference sequence). The CDR3 contains 15 residues. J lost 4 bases, V lost 3 bases, and 4 bases had no gene match. The CDR3 region has the DNA TGTGCCAGCAGTTTGACAGGGGCCATCACCGGGGAGCTGTTTTTT. It is translated as CASSLTGAITGELFF.

This chain links TRBV5-1 with TRBJ2-3; 7 bases line up with TRBD2. Losses at the gene ends were 2 bases for V and 5 bases for J; bases not matched to a gene: 14. The germline V gene has CDR1 SGHRS and CDR2 YFSETQ. The length of the CDR3 is 17 residues. This CDR3 reads CASSLAGLGLAGDTQYF. The DNA of the CDR3 is TGCGCCAGCAGCTTAGCGGGATTGGGGCTCGCCGGAGATACGCAGTATTTT.

V and J are TRBV19 and TRBJ2-7, with 7 bases fitting TRBD2. Per germline, CDR1 LNHDA and CDR2 SQIVND (reference sequence). Trimming took 7 bases from V and 6 from J; bases not matched to a gene: 9. CDR3 size: 13 residues. The CDR3 region is CASTEGGGGEQYF. CDR3 DNA: TGTGCCAGTACCGAGGGTGGGGGGGGCGAGCAGTACTTC.

This chain connects TRBV5-8 to TRBJ2-3; 11 nucleotides agree with TRBD2. With V trimmed by 8 bases and J by 2 bases, 7 bases remained unmatched. Germline V CDR1 and CDR2: SGHTS, YDEGEE. The CDR3 runs to 15 residues. The CDR3 is CARSTSGAYTDTQYF. The CDR3 nucleotides are TGTGCCAGGTCGACTAGCGGGGCCTACACAGATACGCAGTATTTT.